A selection of T cell receptor beta chains follows, all from one sample in a study of vaccination effects on CD4 cells after COVID-19. No antigens are known for them. The repertoire was sequenced with immunoSEQ multiplex PCR; TCRdb's copy has only in-frame clones and lacks some. The table has tens of thousands of clones, roughly 78% seen once. The sequencing used CD4+ T cells from PBMCs cultured with HCoV-OC43 spike peptides, collected after COVID-19 vaccination. The receptors here all came from a human donor who received a COVID-19 vaccine. Each CDR3 is given with its conserved first and last residue. Fields, in order: clone size, J gene, V gene, D gene, CDR3 protein, CDR3 DNA. The D gene is left open where the match is weak. Where a row states a size, it is once, few, many or the class of an expanded clone; other rows omit it.

NA TRBJ2-2 TRBV9 NA CASSSPTNTGELFF TGTGCCAGCAGCTCTCCTACGAACACCGGGGAGCTGTTTTTT
NA TRBJ1-2 TRBV6-2/TRBV6-3 NA CASSYSVGNYGYTF TGTGCCAGCAGTTACTCGGTGGGTAACTATGGCTACACCTTC
NA TRBJ1-2 TRBV2 TRBD1 CASSEARGQSNYGYTF TGTGCCAGCAGTGAAGCGAGGGGACAGAGTAACTATGGCTACACCTTC
NA TRBJ2-4 TRBV18 NA CASSPLQEDIQYF TGTGCCAGCTCACCACTACAGGAGGACATTCAGTACTTC
NA TRBJ1-1 TRBV6-1 NA CASSERGNTEAFF TGTGCCAGCAGTGAAAGGGGAAACACTGAAGCTTTCTTT
NA TRBJ2-1 TRBV6-2/TRBV6-3 NA CASSPPSGTANYNEQFF TGTGCCAGCAGCCCTCCATCCGGGACGGCTAACTACAATGAGCAGTTCTTC
NA TRBJ1-1 TRBV4-3 TRBD1 CASSQTSAGGNTEAFF TGCGCCAGCAGCCAGACCAGTGCAGGGGGGAACACTGAAGCTTTCTTT
few TRBJ1-2 TRBV5-1 NA CASSLGQNYGYTF TGCGCCAGCAGCTTGGGGCAGAACTATGGCTACACCTTC
NA TRBJ2-3 TRBV18 TRBD2 CASSPSGATDTQYF TGTGCCAGCTCACCTAGCGGGGCCACAGATACGCAGTATTTT
NA TRBJ2-2 TRBV4-3 NA CASSQLLAFTGELFF TGCGCCAGCAGCCAACTCCTCGCATTTACCGGGGAGCTGTTTTTT
few TRBJ2-2 TRBV27 NA CASSLFRGAGELFF TGTGCCAGCAGTTTATTCCGGGGAGCCGGGGAGCTGTTTTTT
few TRBJ1-2 TRBV12-3/TRBV12-4 NA CASSLDAGPKGTF TGTGCCAGCAGTTTAGATGCAGGGCCCAAGGGCACCTTC
NA TRBJ1-2 TRBV18 NA CASSPGDYGYTF TGTGCCAGCTCACCCGGGGACTATGGCTACACCTTC
NA TRBJ2-5 TRBV2 TRBD2 CASSTLAGGGTQYF TGTGCCAGCAGTACACTAGCGGGGGGTGGGACCCAGTACTTC
NA TRBJ2-1 TRBV6-6 TRBD1 CASKTGGGEQFF TGTGCCAGCAAAACAGGGGGCGGTGAGCAGTTCTTC
NA TRBJ2-3 TRBV5-1 NA CASSLGGDSTDTQYF TGCGCCAGCAGCTTGGGGGGGGATAGCACAGATACGCAGTATTTT
NA TRBJ2-1 TRBV3-1/TRBV3-2 TRBD2 CASSRWIGTSGDEQFF TGTGCCAGCAGCCGGTGGATAGGGACTAGCGGGGATGAGCAGTTCTTC
NA TRBJ2-2 TRBV12-3/TRBV12-4 NA CASSSLNTGELFF TGTGCCAGCAGTTCCTTAAACACCGGGGAGCTGTTTTTT
NA TRBJ1-1 TRBV19 TRBD1 CASSITGGRTGGTEAFF TGTGCCAGTAGTATAACGGGAGGGAGGACAGGGGGCACTGAAGCTTTCTTT
NA TRBJ1-2 TRBV28 NA CASTLSGAYGYTF TGTGCCAGCACCTTATCAGGGGCCTATGGCTACACCTTC
NA TRBJ1-4 TRBV19 NA CASSQSRGDEKLFF TGTGCCAGTAGCCAGTCGAGAGGGGATGAAAAACTGTTTTTT
NA TRBJ1-1 TRBV25-1 NA CASSAAGNTEAFF TGTGCCAGCAGTGCCGCAGGAAACACTGAAGCTTTCTTT
NA TRBJ2-2 TRBV5-1 NA CASSLVTNTGELFF TGCGCCAGCAGCTTGGTTACGAACACCGGGGAGCTGTTTTTT
once TRBJ2-1 TRBV5-5 NA CASSLARLQGWNEQFF TGTGCCAGCAGCTTGGCGAGGCTCCAAGGTTGGAATGAGCAGTTCTTC
few TRBJ2-2 TRBV7-9 NA CASSFSSGELFF TGTGCCAGCAGCTTTTCGTCCGGGGAGCTGTTTTTT
NA TRBJ1-2 TRBV6-2/TRBV6-3 TRBD1 CASSTGGRGYTF TGTGCCAGCAGCACAGGGGGCCGTGGCTACACCTTC
NA TRBJ2-6 TRBV29-1 TRBD1 CSVGTGDSGANVLTF TGCAGCGTCGGGACAGGGGACTCTGGGGCCAACGTCCTGACTTTC
NA TRBJ1-1 TRBV7-8 NA CASSLRSRGTEAFF TGTGCCAGCAGCTTAAGGAGTCGCGGCACTGAAGCTTTCTTT
NA TRBJ2-3 TRBV5-8 TRBD2 CASPTSGGVQDTQYF TGTGCCAGCCCCACTAGCGGGGGGGTTCAGGATACGCAGTATTTT
NA TRBJ2-5 TRBV7-9 NA CASSRSPVRETQYF TGTGCCAGCAGCCGCTCACCGGTTAGGGAGACCCAGTACTTC
NA TRBJ2-1 TRBV2 NA CASSAIGSEGEQFF TGTGCCAGCAGTGCGATCGGTAGTGAGGGTGAGCAGTTCTTC
NA TRBJ1-6 TRBV5-1 NA CASSLAETAGAYNSPLHF TGCGCCAGCAGCTTGGCCGAAACAGCGGGGGCTTATAATTCACCCCTCCACTTT
NA TRBJ2-1 TRBV10-2 TRBD2 CASSRTSGMDEQFF TGCGCCAGCAGCCGGACTAGCGGGATGGATGAGCAGTTCTTC
NA TRBJ2-4 TRBV28 NA CASRPGLTRTLDFAKNIQYF TGTGCCAGCAGACCCGGACTGACCCGGACTTTAGACTTCGCCAAAAACATTCAGTACTTC
NA TRBJ1-4 TRBV18 NA CASSPGTTNEKLFF TGTGCCAGCTCACCGGGTACAACTAATGAAAAACTGTTTTTT
NA TRBJ1-1 TRBV5-1 NA CASSLDTYTEAFF TGCGCCAGCAGCTTGGACACATACACTGAAGCTTTCTTT
NA TRBJ2-3 TRBV5-4 TRBD2 CASSQRGGIDTQYF TGTGCCAGCAGCCAGCGGGGGGGCATCGATACGCAGTATTTT
NA TRBJ2-3 TRBV19 TRBD1 CASSIERGTGLWNTQYF TGTGCCAGTAGTATAGAGAGGGGGACAGGGTTGTGGAATACGCAGTATTTT
NA TRBJ2-3 TRBV9 TRBD1 CASSVTGSTDTQYF TGTGCCAGCAGCGTGACAGGGTCTACAGATACGCAGTATTTT
few TRBJ2-1 TRBV3-1/TRBV3-2 TRBD1 CASSLGGHPENEQFF TGTGCCAGCAGCCTAGGGGGCCACCCTGAAAATGAGCAGTTCTTC
NA TRBJ1-5 TRBV7-2 NA CASSLGPTFRNQPQHF TGTGCCAGCAGCTTAGGGCCCACCTTCCGCAATCAGCCCCAGCATTTT
NA TRBJ2-5 TRBV18 NA CASSPRAAPETQYF TGTGCCAGCTCACCACGGGCAGCCCCAGAGACCCAGTACTTC
NA TRBJ1-1 TRBV24-1 NA CATRGGYLNTEAFF TGTGCCACCAGGGGCGGATACCTGAACACTGAAGCTTTCTTT